The 10 T cell receptor beta chains below were found in one sample sequenced in a study of T cells in tuberculosis. Clones were read by immunoSEQ multiplex PCR, and TCRdb kept only the in-frame ones, dropping some. The data show under 50,000 clones, 94% seen once. The time point is: new active TB diagnosis, blood taken before or within 7 days of starting treatment. The starting material was PBMCs, obtained at tuberculosis diagnosis. All receptors come from an adult with tuberculosis.

The chain carries TRBV5-8 and TRBJ1-5; the D gene is possibly TRBD1 (6 bases). V dropped 4 bases and J dropped 5 bases, with 13 bases sitting between them. In germline, CDR1 is SGHTS, CDR2 YDEGEE. The CDR3 consists of 14 residues. CDR3 bases: TGTGCCAGCAGCGCGCGGGGGGCTGATCAGCCCCAGCATTTT. Translating it yields CASSARGADQPQHF.

The rearrangement uses TRBV4-2 and TRBJ1-2; D is possibly TRBD1 (6 bases). V gave up 4 bases and J gave up 1 base, with 16 bases separating them. Germline V gene data show CDR1 as LGHNA and CDR2 as YNFKEQ. CDR3 length equals 16 residues. The CDR3 region has the DNA TGTGCCAGCAGCCCGAATCCGGGACACCTTAACTATGGCTACACCTTC. As protein: CASSPNPGHLNYGYTF.

J is TRBJ1-5 and V is TRBV5-1; unclear D gene. The CDR3 contains 13 residues. V lost 0 bases and J 5 bases, leaving 6 bases between the germline ends. Per the germline V gene, CDR1 is SGHRS and CDR2 is YFSETQ. The CDR3 reads CASSLVPDQPQHF. CDR3 DNA: TGCGCCAGCAGCTTGGTCCCTGATCAGCCCCAGCATTTT.

The CDR3 DNA reads TGTGCCAGCAGACGATTCACCGACTTGGGCAATCAGCCCCAGCATTTT. This translates into CASRRFTDLGNQPQHF. The chain links TRBV2 to TRBJ1-5, with D unresolved. Trimming took 6 bases from V and 2 from J, leaving 17 bases between them. The CDR3 extends over 16 amino acids. Germline V gives CDR1 SNHLY, CDR2 FYNNEI.

The rearrangement links TRBV28 to TRBJ1-2; maybe TRBD1 (6 bases). V lost 3 bases and J 8 bases, leaving 13 bases between the germline ends. The CDR3 contains 13 residues. CDR1 is MDHEN and CDR2 is SYDVKM in the germline V gene. In DNA form, the CDR3 reads TGTGCCAGCAGTTTTTTTTCAGGGGACGGCTACACCTTC. Translation: CASSFFSGDGYTF.

This clone was seen only once. The chain joins TRBV19 to TRBJ1-5; 8 nucleotides line up with TRBD1. J lost 6 bases, V lost 4 bases, and 11 bases had no gene match. Germline loops: CDR1 LNHDA, CDR2 SQIVND (reference sequence). CDR3 length: 16 residues. The chain's CDR3 is CASSSVFTGGSQPQHF. In nucleotides, the CDR3 is TGTGCCAGTAGTAGCGTCTTTACAGGGGGATCTCAGCCCCAGCATTTT.

The chain links TRBV2 to TRBJ1-4; no definite D call. CDR1 and CDR2 from the germline V gene are SNHLY and FYNNEI. This CDR3 has 15 amino acids. Trimming stripped 1 base from V and 8 bases from J, with 14 bases between. CDR3 protein: CASSEGSAKSEKLFF. CDR3 nucleotides: TGTGCCAGCAGTGAAGGTTCAGCGAAATCAGAAAAACTGTTTTTT.

This clone showed up just once. The rearrangement links TRBV5-5 to TRBJ1-2; D is perhaps TRBD1 (5 bases). Trimming took off 4 bases at V and 6 bases at J, with 16 bases between the two ends. Germline V gives CDR1 SGHKS, CDR2 YYEKEE (reference sequence). This CDR3 contains 14 residues. CDR3 DNA sequence: TGTGCCAGCAGCCCCCTGGGGGGGGTGAATGGCTACACCTTC. This sequence encodes CASSPLGGVNGYTF. The complete variable domain, with remaining parts taken from reference TRBV5-5 and TRBJ1-2, reads DAGVTQSPTHLIKTRGQQVTLRCSPISGHKSVSWYQQVLGQGPQFIFQYYEKEERGRGNFPDRFSARQFPNYSSELNVNALLLGDSALYLCASSPLGGVNGYTFGSGTRLTVV.

The chain employs TRBV5-6 and TRBJ1-2; tentative D call: TRBD1 (5 bases). Trimming removed 2 bases from V and 9 bases from J, with 11 bases in between. The CDR3 extends over 12 amino acids. Germline V gives CDR1 SGHDT, CDR2 YYEEEE. This chain's CDR3 is CASSLRGTRYTF. For the CDR3, the DNA is TGTGCCAGCAGCTTAAGAGGGACTCGCTACACCTTC.

This rearrangement joins TRBV2 to TRBJ1-5, with D uncertain. CDR1 SNHLY and CDR2 FYNNEI come from the germline V gene. The CDR3 covers 14 residues. Trimming removed 1 base at V and 4 bases at J, with 8 bases between. The CDR3 sequence: CASSEVQINQPQHF. DNA of the CDR3: TGTGCCAGCAGTGAAGTACAGATTAATCAGCCCCAGCATTTT. The variable domain in full, with the rest retrieved from reference TRBV2 and TRBJ1-5, is EPEVTQTPSHQVTQMGQEVILRCVPISNHLYFYWYRQILGQKVEFLVSFYNNEISEKSEIFDDQFSVERPDGSNFTLKIRSTKLEDSAMYFCASSEVQINQPQHFGDGTRLSIL.